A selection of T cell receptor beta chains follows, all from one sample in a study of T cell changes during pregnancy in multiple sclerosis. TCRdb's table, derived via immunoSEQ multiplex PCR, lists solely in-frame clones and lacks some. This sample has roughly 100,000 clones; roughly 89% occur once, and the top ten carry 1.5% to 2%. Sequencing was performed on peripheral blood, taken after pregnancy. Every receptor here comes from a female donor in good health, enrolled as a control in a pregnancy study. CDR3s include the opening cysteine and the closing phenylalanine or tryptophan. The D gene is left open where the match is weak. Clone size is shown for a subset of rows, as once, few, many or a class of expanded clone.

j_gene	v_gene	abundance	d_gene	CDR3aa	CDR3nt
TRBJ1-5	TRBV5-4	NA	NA	CASRLQGSNQPQHF	TGTGCCAGCAGGCTACAGGGAAGCAATCAGCCCCAGCATTTT
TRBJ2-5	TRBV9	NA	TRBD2	CASSPPQRGPQETQYF	TGTGCCAGCAGCCCCCCCCAGCGGGGTCCTCAAGAGACCCAGTACTTC
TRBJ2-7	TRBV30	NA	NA	CAWSGLAYEQYF	TGTGCCTGGAGTGGTCTAGCTTACGAGCAGTACTTC
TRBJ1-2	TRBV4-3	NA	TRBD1	CASSRGTVGQGYTF	TGCGCCAGCAGCCGAGGGACAGTTGGACAGGGCTACACCTTC
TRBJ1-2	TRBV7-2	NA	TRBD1	CASSPRQGGNYGYTF	TGTGCCAGCAGCCCACGACAGGGGGGTAACTATGGCTACACCTTC
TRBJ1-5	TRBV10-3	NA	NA	CAISRSSNQPQHF	TGTGCCATCAGCAGGTCTAGCAATCAGCCCCAGCATTTT
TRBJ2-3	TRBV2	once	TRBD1	CASRQGGTDTQYF	TGTGCCAGCAGACAGGGGGGCACGGATACGCAGTATTTT
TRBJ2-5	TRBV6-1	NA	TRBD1	CASSAGQAGQETQYF	TGTGCCAGCAGTGCGGGACAGGCGGGACAAGAGACCCAGTACTTC
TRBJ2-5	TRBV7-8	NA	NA	CASSFGSSQETQYF	TGTGCCAGCAGCTTCGGTTCCTCGCAAGAGACCCAGTACTTC
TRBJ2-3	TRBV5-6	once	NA	CASSGQGRTDTQYF	TGTGCCAGCAGTGGGCAGGGCCGCACAGATACGCAGTATTTT
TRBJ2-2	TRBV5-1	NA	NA	CASSLGPTAANTGELFF	TGCGCCAGCAGCTTGGGACCTACAGCAGCGAACACCGGGGAGCTGTTTTTT
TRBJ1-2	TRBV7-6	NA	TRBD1	CASSLSTGANYGYTF	TGTGCCAGCAGCTTATCAACAGGGGCGAACTATGGCTACACCTTC
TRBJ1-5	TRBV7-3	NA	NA	CASSLGAYQPQHF	TGTGCCAGCAGCTTAGGGGCCTATCAGCCCCAGCATTTT
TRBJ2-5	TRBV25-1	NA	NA	CASSEWAETQYF	TGTGCCAGCAGTGAATGGGCAGAGACCCAGTACTTC
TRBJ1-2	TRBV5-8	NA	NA	CASSLPHRVLDEGYTF	TGTGCCAGCAGCTTGCCCCACAGGGTTCTGGATGAAGGCTACACCTTC
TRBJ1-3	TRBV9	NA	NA	CASSVAWDIGNTIYF	TGTGCCAGCAGCGTAGCGTGGGACATTGGAAACACCATATATTTT
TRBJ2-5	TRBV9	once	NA	CASSNRDSWETQYF	TGTGCCAGCAGCAACCGGGACTCCTGGGAGACCCAGTACTTC
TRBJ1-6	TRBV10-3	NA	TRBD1	CAISSRDRGFDSPLHF	TGTGCCATCAGCAGCCGGGACAGGGGTTTTGATTCACCCCTCCACTTT
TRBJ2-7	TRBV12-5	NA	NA	CASAGSYEQYF	TGTGCTAGTGCAGGATCCTACGAGCAGTACTTC
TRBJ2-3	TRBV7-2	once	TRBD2	CASSPWTSGTDTQYF	TGTGCCAGCAGCCCTTGGACTAGCGGCACAGATACGCAGTATTTT
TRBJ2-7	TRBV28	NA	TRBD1	CASSLGTVTNSYEQYF	TGTGCCAGCAGTTTAGGGACAGTTACCAACTCCTACGAGCAGTACTTC
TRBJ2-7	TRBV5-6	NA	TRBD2	CASSLGLAVYEQYF	TGTGCCAGCAGCTTGGGACTAGCGGTCTACGAGCAGTACTTC
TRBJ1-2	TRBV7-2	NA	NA	CASSPLRQSNYGYTF	TGTGCCAGCAGCCCCTTGCGACAGTCTAACTATGGCTACACCTTC
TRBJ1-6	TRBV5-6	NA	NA	CASSFDRSSPLRF	TGTGCCAGCAGCTTTGATAGGAGTTCACCCCTCCGCTTT
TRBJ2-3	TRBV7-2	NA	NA	CASSLLGGRGDTQYF	TGTGCCAGCAGCTTATTGGGGGGGCGCGGAGATACGCAGTATTTT
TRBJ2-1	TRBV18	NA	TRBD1	CASATGLGQGYNEQFF	TGTGCCAGCGCTACAGGTTTGGGACAGGGGTACAATGAGCAGTTCTTC
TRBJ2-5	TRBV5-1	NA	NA	CASSFGAGVQETQYF	TGCGCCAGCAGCTTTGGAGCAGGGGTTCAAGAGACCCAGTACTTC
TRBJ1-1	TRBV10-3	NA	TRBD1	CAISLQGMNTEAFF	TGTGCCATCAGCTTACAGGGGATGAACACTGAAGCTTTCTTT
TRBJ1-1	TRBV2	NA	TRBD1	CASIGQVVTAFF	TGTGCCAGCATAGGACAGGTAGTGACAGCTTTCTTT
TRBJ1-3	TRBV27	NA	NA	CASSLKGVIGNTIYF	TGTGCCAGCAGTTTGAAGGGGGTGATAGGAAACACCATATATTTT
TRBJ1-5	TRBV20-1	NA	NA	CSGGPQHF	TGCAGTGGAGGGCCCCAGCATTTT
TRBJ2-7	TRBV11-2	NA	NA	CASSLVSGIRSYEQYF	TGTGCCAGCAGCTTAGTCTCAGGGATAAGGTCCTACGAGCAGTACTTC
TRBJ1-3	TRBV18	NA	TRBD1	CASSPTGDYSGNTIYF	TGTGCCAGCTCGCCAACAGGGGATTACTCTGGAAACACCATATATTTT
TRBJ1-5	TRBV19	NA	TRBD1	CASSISAGTGRKYQPQHF	TGTGCCAGTAGTATAAGTGCAGGGACAGGGAGAAAATATCAGCCCCAGCATTTT
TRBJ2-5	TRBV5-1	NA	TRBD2	CASSLGTSGVQETQYF	TGCGCCAGCAGCTTGGGGACTAGCGGGGTACAAGAGACCCAGTACTTC
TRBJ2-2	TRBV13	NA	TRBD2	CASSRTSGGTGELFF	TGTGCCAGCAGCCGAACTAGCGGGGGAACCGGGGAGCTGTTTTTT
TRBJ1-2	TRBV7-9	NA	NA	CASSLTVAYGYTF	TGTGCCAGCAGCCTGACGGTAGCCTATGGCTACACCTTC
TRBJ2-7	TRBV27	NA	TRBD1	CASSFPGTGPMEQYF	TGTGCCAGCAGTTTCCCAGGGACAGGGCCGATGGAGCAGTACTTC
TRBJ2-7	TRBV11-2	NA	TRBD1	CASSSSLGQGPYEQYF	TGTGCCAGCAGCTCGTCCCTGGGACAGGGCCCCTACGAGCAGTACTTC
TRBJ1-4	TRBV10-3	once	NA	CAITPRTNEKLFF	TGTGCCATCACACCCAGAACTAATGAAAAACTGTTTTTT
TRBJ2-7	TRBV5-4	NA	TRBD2	CASSPGLAGVVSYEQYF	TGTGCCAGCAGCCCCGGACTAGCGGGGGTGGTCTCCTACGAGCAGTACTTC
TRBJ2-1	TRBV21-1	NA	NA	CASSKTGSYNEQFF	TGTGCCAGCAGCAAGACAGGGAGCTACAATGAGCAGTTCTTC
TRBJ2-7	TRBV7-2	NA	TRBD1	CASSFDRGRSNEQYF	TGTGCCAGCAGCTTCGACAGGGGTCGGAGTAACGAGCAGTACTTC
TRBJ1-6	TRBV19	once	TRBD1	CASNNRGWNSPLHF	TGTGCCAGTAATAACAGGGGTTGGAATTCACCCCTCCACTTT
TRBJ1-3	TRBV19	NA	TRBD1	CASSWTGLAVRNTIYF	TGTGCCAGTAGTTGGACAGGTTTGGCTGTCCGAAACACCATATATTTT
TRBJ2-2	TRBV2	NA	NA	CASSERTQQGGELFF	TGTGCCAGCAGTGAAAGGACACAACAAGGGGGGGAGCTGTTTTTT
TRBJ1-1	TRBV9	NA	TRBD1	CASSVTGTGNTEAFF	TGTGCCAGCAGCGTGACAGGGACGGGGAACACTGAAGCTTTCTTT
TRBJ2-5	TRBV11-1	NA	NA	CASSRAIRETQYF	TGTGCCAGCAGTCGCGCTATCCGGGAGACCCAGTACTTC
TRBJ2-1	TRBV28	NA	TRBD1	CASRPGTGPYNEQFF	TGTGCCAGCAGGCCCGGGACAGGTCCCTACAATGAGCAGTTCTTC
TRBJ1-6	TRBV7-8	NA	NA	CASSLGGTLYSPLHF	TGTGCCAGCAGCTTAGGAGGGACACTTTATTCACCCCTCCACTTT
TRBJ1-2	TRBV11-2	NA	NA	CASRDRQYGYTF	TGTGCCAGCAGAGACAGGCAGTATGGCTACACCTTC
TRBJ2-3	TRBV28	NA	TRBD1	CASSLAGTGGDTQYF	TGTGCCAGCAGTCTCGCCGGGACAGGGGGGGATACGCAGTATTTT
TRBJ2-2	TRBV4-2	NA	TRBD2	CASMSGTSSTGELFF	TGTGCCAGCATGTCGGGGACTAGCAGCACCGGGGAGCTGTTTTTT
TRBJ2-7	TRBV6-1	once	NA	CASSGYYEQYF	TGTGCCAGCTCAGGGTACTACGAGCAGTACTTC
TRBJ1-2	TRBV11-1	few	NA	CASTNSLYGYTF	TGTGCCAGCACCAACAGCCTCTATGGCTACACCTTC
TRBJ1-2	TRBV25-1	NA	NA	CASSVTGSFYGYTF	TGTGCCAGCAGTGTAACAGGGTCCTTTTATGGCTACACCTTC
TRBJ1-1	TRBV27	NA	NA	CASRTRATEAFF	TGTGCCAGCAGAACCAGGGCCACTGAAGCTTTCTTT
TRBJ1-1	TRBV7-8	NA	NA	CASSFADTEAFF	TGTGCCAGCAGCTTCGCGGACACTGAAGCTTTCTTT